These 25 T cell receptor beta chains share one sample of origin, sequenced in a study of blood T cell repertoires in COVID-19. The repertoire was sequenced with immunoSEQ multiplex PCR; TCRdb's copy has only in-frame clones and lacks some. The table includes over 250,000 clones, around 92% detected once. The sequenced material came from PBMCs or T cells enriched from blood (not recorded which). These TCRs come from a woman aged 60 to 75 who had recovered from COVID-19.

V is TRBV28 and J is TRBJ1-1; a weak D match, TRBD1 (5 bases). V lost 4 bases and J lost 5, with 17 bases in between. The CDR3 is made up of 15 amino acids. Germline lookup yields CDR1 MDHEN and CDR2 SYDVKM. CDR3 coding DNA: TGTGCCAGCAGTTCAATGCGGGGGATGGGAACTGAAGCTTTCTTT. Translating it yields CASSSMRGMGTEAFF.

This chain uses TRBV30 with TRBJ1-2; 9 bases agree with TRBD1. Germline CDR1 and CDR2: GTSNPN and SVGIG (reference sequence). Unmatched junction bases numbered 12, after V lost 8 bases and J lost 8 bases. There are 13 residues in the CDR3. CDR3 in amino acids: CAGLQGALEGYTF. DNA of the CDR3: TGTGCCGGCCTACAGGGGGCGTTGGAAGGCTACACCTTC.

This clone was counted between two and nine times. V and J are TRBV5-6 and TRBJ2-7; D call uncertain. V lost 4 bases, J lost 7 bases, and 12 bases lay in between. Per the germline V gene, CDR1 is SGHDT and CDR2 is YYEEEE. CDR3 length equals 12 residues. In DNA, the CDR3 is TGTGCCAGCAGCCCTCGGGTAGGTGAGCAGTACTTC. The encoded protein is CASSPRVGEQYF.

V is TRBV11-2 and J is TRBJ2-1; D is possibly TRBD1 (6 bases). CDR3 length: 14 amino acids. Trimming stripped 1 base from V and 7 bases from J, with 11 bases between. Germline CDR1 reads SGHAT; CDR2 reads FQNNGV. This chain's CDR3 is CASSLGWTENEQFF. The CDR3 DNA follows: TGTGCCAGCAGCTTAGGTTGGACAGAGAATGAGCAGTTCTTC.

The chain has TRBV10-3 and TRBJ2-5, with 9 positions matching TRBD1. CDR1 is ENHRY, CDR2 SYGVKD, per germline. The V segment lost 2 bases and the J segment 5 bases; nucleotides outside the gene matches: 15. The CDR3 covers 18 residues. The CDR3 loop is CAISEAEPGQGGGETQYF. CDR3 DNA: TGTGCCATCAGTGAGGCGGAGCCGGGACAGGGAGGAGGGGAGACCCAGTACTTC.

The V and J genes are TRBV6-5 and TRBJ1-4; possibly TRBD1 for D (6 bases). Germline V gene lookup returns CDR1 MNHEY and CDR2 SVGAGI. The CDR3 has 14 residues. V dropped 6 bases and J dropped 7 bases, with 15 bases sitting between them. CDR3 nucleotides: TGTGCCAGCAGACTAACAGGGAGCGGTGAAAAACTGTTTTTT. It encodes CASRLTGSGEKLFF.

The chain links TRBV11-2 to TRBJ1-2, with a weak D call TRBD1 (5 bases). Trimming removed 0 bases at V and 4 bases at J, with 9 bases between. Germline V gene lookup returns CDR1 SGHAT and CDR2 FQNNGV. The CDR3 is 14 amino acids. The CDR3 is CASSLDGGGYGYTF. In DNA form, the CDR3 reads TGTGCCAGCAGCTTAGATGGCGGGGGCTATGGCTACACCTTC. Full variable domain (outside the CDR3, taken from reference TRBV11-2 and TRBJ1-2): EAGVAQSPRYKIIEKRQSVAFWCNPISGHATLYWYQQILGQGPKLLIQFQNNGVVDDSQLPKDRFSAERLKGVDSTLKIQPAKLEDSAVYLCASSLDGGGYGYTFGSGTRLTVV.

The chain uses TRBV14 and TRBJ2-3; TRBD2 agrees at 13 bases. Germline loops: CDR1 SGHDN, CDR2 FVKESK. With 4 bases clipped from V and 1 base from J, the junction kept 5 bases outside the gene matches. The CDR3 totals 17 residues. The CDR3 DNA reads TGTGCCAGCAGCCCTATAGGACTAGCGGGAGGCACAGATACGCAGTATTTT. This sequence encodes CASSPIGLAGGTDTQYF.

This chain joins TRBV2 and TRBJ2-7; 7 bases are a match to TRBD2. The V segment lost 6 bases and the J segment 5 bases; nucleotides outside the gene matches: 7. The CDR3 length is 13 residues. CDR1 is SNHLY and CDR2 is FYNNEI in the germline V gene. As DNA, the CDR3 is TGTGCCAGCAGAGCGGGAATATCCCACGAGCAGTACTTC. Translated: CASRAGISHEQYF.

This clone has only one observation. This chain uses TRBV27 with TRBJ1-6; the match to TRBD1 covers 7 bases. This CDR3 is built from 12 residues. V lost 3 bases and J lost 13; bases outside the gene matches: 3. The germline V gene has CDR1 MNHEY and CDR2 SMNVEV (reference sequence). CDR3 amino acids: CASSFGGGPLHF. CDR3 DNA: TGTGCCAGCAGTTTTGGAGGGGGCCCCCTCCACTTT.

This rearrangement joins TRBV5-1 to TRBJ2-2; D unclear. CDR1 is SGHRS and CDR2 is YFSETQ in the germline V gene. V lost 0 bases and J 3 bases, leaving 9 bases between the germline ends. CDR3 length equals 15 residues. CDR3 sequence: CASSLAWQDTGELFF. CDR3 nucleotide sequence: TGCGCCAGCAGCTTGGCCTGGCAGGACACCGGGGAGCTGTTTTTT.

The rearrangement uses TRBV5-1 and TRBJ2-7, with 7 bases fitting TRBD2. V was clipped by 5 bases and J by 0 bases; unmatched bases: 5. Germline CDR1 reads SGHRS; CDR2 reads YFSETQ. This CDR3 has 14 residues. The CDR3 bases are TGCGCCAGCAGGCCCGGGACTAACTCCTACGAGCAGTACTTC. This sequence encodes CASRPGTNSYEQYF.

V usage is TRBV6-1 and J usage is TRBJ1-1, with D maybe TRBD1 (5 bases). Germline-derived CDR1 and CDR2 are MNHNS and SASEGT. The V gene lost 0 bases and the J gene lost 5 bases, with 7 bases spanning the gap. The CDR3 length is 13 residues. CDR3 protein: CASSEARGTEAFF. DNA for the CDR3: TGTGCCAGCAGTGAAGCTCGGGGGACTGAAGCTTTCTTT.

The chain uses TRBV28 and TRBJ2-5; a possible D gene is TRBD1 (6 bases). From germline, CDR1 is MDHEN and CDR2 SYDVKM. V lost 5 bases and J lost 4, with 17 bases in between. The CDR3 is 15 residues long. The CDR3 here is CASSHVRLGGETQYF. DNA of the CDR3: TGTGCCAGCAGTCACGTTCGGTTAGGGGGAGAGACCCAGTACTTC.

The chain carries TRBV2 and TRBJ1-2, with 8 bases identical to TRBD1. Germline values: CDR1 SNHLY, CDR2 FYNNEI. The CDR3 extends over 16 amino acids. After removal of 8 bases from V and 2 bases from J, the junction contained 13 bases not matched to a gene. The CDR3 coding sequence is TGTGCCAGCTGGGCCGGGACAGGCTCAGGGAACTATGGCTACACCTTC. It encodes CASWAGTGSGNYGYTF.

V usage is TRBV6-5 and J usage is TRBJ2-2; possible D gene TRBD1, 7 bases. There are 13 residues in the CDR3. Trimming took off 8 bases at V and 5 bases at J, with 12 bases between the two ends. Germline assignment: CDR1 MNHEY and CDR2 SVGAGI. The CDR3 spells CASYPGGTGELFF. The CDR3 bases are TGTGCCAGCTACCCAGGGGGGACCGGGGAGCTGTTTTTT.

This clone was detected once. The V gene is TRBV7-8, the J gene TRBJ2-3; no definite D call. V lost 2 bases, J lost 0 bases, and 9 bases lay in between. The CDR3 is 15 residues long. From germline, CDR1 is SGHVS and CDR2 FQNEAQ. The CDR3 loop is CASSLRESSTDTQYF. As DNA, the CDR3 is TGTGCCAGCAGCTTACGAGAATCTAGCACAGATACGCAGTATTTT.

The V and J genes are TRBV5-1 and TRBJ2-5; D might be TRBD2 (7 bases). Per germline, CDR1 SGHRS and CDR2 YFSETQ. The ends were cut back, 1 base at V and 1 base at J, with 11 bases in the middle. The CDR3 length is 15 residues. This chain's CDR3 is CASSLSGGGQETQYF. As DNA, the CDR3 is TGCGCCAGCAGCTTGTCGGGGGGCGGCCAAGAGACCCAGTACTTC.

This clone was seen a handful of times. In DNA form, the CDR3 reads TGTGCCAGTAGTATGGAGGGGAATGTAGGCAATCAGCCCCAGCATTTT. Protein: CASSMEGNVGNQPQHF. The V call is TRBV19, the J call TRBJ1-5; D is perhaps TRBD1 (5 bases). Germline CDR1 reads LNHDA; CDR2 reads SQIVND (reference sequence). This CDR3 comprises 16 residues. V dropped 3 bases and J dropped 2 bases, with 14 bases sitting between them.

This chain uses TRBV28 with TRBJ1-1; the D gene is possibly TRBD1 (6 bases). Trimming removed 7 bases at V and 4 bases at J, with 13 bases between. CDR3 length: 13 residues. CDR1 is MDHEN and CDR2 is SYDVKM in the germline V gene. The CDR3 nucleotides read TGTGCCAGCACCAAGGGAGGGGGCACTGAAGCTTTCTTT. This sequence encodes CASTKGGGTEAFF.

The chain's CDR3 is CASSTALDAGEAFF. In DNA, the CDR3 is TGTGCCAGCAGCACCGCCCTAGACGCGGGTGAAGCTTTCTTT. The chain carries TRBV28 and TRBJ1-1; no reliable D call. The CDR3 is made up of 14 amino acids. Trimming removed 6 bases at V and 7 bases at J, with 18 bases between. Germline lookup yields CDR1 MDHEN and CDR2 SYDVKM. Using reference TRBV28 and TRBJ1-1 for the parts outside the CDR3, the full variable domain is DVKVTQSSRYLVKRTGEKVFLECVQDMDHENMFWYRQDPGLGLRLIYFSYDVKMKEKGDIPEGYSVSREKKERFSLILESASTNQTSMYLCASSTALDAGEAFFGQGTRLTVV.

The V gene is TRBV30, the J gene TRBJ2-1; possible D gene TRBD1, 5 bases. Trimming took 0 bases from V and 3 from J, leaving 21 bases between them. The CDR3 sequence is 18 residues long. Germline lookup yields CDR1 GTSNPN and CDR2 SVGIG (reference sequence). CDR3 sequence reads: CAWSVIGFGVQGYNEQFF. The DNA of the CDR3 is TGTGCCTGGAGTGTAATCGGGTTTGGGGTCCAGGGCTACAATGAGCAGTTCTTC.

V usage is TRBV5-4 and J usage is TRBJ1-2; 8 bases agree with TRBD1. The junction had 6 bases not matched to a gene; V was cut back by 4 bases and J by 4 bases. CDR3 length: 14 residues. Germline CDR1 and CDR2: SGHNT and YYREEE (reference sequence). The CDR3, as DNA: TGTGCCAGCAGCACACAGGGGGTCGGCTATGGCTACACCTTC. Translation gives CASSTQGVGYGYTF.

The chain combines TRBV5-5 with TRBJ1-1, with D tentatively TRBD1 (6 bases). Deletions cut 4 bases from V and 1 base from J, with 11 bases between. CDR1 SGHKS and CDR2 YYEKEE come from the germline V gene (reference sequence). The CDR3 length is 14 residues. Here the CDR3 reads CASSHQTGNTEAFF. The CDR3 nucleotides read TGTGCCAGCAGCCACCAGACAGGGAACACTGAAGCTTTCTTT. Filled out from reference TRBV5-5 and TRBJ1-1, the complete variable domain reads DAGVTQSPTHLIKTRGQQVTLRCSPISGHKSVSWYQQVLGQGPQFIFQYYEKEERGRGNFPDRFSARQFPNYSSELNVNALLLGDSALYLCASSHQTGNTEAFFGQGTRLTVV.

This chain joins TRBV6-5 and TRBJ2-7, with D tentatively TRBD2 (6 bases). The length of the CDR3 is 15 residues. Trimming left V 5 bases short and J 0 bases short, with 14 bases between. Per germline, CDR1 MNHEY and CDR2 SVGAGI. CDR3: CASSPLGGRSYEQYF. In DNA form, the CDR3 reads TGTGCCAGCAGTCCACTGGGGGGACGCTCCTACGAGCAGTACTTC.